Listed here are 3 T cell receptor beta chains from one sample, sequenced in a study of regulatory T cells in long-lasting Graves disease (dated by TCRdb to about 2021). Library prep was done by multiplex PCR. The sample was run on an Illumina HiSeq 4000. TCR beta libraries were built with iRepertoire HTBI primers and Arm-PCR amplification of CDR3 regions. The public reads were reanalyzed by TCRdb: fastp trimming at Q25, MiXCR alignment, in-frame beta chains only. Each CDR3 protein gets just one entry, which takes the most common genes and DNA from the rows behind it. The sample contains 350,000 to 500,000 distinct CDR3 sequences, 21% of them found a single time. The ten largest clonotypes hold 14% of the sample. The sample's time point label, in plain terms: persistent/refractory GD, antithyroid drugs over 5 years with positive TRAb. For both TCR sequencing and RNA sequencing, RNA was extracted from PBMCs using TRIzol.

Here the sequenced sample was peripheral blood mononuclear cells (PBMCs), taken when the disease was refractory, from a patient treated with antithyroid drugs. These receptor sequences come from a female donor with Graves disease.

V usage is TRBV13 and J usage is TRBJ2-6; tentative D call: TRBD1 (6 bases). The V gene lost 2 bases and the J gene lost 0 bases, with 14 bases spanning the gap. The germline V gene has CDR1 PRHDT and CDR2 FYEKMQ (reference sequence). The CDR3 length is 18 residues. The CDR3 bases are TGTGCCAGCAGCTTAAACCAGGGGCGCCGCTCTGGGGCCAACGTCCTGACTTTC. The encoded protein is CASSLNQGRRSGANVLTF.

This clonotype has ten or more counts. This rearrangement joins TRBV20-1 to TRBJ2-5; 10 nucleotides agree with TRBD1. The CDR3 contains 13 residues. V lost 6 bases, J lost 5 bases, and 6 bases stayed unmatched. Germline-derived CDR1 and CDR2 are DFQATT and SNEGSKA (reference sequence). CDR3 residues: CSAPGQGQETQYF. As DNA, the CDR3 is TGCAGTGCCCCGGGACAGGGGCAGGAGACCCAGTACTTC.

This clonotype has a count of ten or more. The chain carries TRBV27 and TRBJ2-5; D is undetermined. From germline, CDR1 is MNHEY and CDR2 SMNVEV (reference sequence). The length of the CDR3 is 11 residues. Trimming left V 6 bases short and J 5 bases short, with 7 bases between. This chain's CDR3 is CASSSAETQYF. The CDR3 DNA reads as TGTGCCAGCAGCTCCGCCGAGACCCAGTACTTC.